A single sample is the source of the 24 T cell receptor beta chains below, sequenced in a study of blood T cells in healthy people across ages. Next came a second PCR, run for about 7 to 12 cycles, which used a sample-barcoded 5' primer along with a J-beta primer mix. TCRdb reprocessed the 5' RACE reads with MiXCR, giving one entry per CDR3 protein. Of hundreds of thousands of distinct CDR3 sequences in the sample, under 45% were seen once. The sequenced sample consisted of blood. The receptors shown here come from a man aged 60 to 69 in good health.

The V gene is TRBV28, the J gene TRBJ2-1; D tentatively reads TRBD1 or TRBD2 (6 bases each). V shed 9 bases and J shed 0 bases, with 15 bases lying between them. CDR1 is MDHEN, CDR2 SYDVKM, per germline. The CDR3 has 15 residues. As DNA, the CDR3 is TGTGCCAGTCTCGAGGGGGGTTCCTCCTACAATGAGCAGTTCTTC. Translated, it gives CASLEGGSSYNEQFF. Together with reference TRBV28 and TRBJ2-1, the CDR3 gives the full variable domain: DVKVTQSSRYLVKRTGEKVFLECVQDMDHENMFWYRQDPGLGLRLIYFSYDVKMKEKGDIPEGYSVSREKKERFSLILESASTNQTSMYLCASLEGGSSYNEQFFGPGTRLTVL.

This clonotype was found a few times. The chain has TRBV11-2 and TRBJ2-3, with 7 bases fitting TRBD1. The CDR3 spans 16 residues. After removal of 5 bases from V and 0 bases from J, the junction contained 8 bases not matched to a gene. The germline V gene encodes CDR1 SGHAT and CDR2 FQNNGV. This CDR3 is CASSLGTAPSTDTQYF. For the CDR3, the DNA is TGTGCCAGCAGCCTGGGGACAGCGCCTAGCACAGATACGCAGTATTTT. Together with reference TRBV11-2 and TRBJ2-3, the CDR3 gives the full variable domain: EAGVAQSPRYKIIEKRQSVAFWCNPISGHATLYWYQQILGQGPKLLIQFQNNGVVDDSQLPKDRFSAERLKGVDSTLKIQPAKLEDSAVYLCASSLGTAPSTDTQYFGPGTRLTVL.

There are a few counts of this clonotype. This sequence joins TRBV7-2 and TRBJ1-2; 10 nucleotides align to TRBD1. Losses at the gene ends were 4 bases for V and 7 bases for J; bases not matched to a gene: 6. Per germline, CDR1 SGHTA and CDR2 FQGNSA. The CDR3 has 14 residues. The CDR3 reads CASSSHRDRGGYTF. DNA for the CDR3: TGTGCCAGCAGCTCGCACCGGGACAGGGGTGGCTACACCTTC. Full variable domain (remainder filled in from reference TRBV7-2 and TRBJ1-2): GAGVSQSPSNKVTEKGKDVELRCDPISGHTALYWYRQSLGQGLEFLIYFQGNSAPDKSGLPSDRFSAERTGGSVSTLTIQRTQQEDSAVYLCASSSHRDRGGYTFGSGTRLTVV.

With respect to this clonotype: At one boundary the junction diverges from the germline segment, which might be a read error. The V and J genes are TRBV28 and TRBJ1-5; 12 nucleotides match TRBD1. CDR3 length equals 15 residues. Germline V gives CDR1 MDHEN, CDR2 SYDVKM. CDR3: CASSWDRGPHQPQHF. CDR3 DNA sequence: TGCGCCAGCAGCTGGGACAGGGGGCCCCATCAGCCCCAGCATTTT. The full variable domain, rest sourced from reference TRBV28 and TRBJ1-5, is DVKVTQSSRYLVKRTGEKVFLECVQDMDHENMFWYRQDPGLGLRLIYFSYDVKMKEKGDIPEGYSVSREKKERFSLILESASTNQTSMYLCASSWDRGPHQPQHFGDGTRLSIL.

This clonotype was counted a few times. This chain joins TRBV5-1 and TRBJ2-3, with 9 bases aligning to TRBD1. Germline loops: CDR1 SGHRS, CDR2 YFSETQ. V shed 0 bases and J 6 bases; nucleotides not matched to a gene: 5. The CDR3 spans 15 residues. CDR3 in DNA: TGCGCCAGCAGCTTGGGCGACAGGGGGGCTGATACGCAGTATTTT. Amino acids: CASSLGDRGADTQYF.

The rearrangement joins TRBV6-1 to TRBJ2-1; D is perhaps TRBD2 (7 bases). The germline CDR1 and CDR2 sequences are MNHNS and SASEGT. Trimming shortened V by 2 bases and J by 6 bases, and 20 bases separated the two germline ends. CDR3 length equals 17 residues. The CDR3 nucleotides are TGTGCCAGCAGTGAATTGGGGGGGCTAGCGGACCCCAATGAGCAGTTCTTC. Its translation: CASSELGGLADPNEQFF.

The V call is TRBV20-1, the J call TRBJ2-5, with 8 nucleotides matching TRBD1. Per the germline V gene, CDR1 is DFQATT and CDR2 is SNEGSKA (reference sequence). Unmatched junction bases numbered 15, after V lost 1 base and J lost 5 bases. The CDR3 is 17 residues long. The CDR3 DNA reads TGCAGTGCTAGAGTTTTAAGAAGGACAGGGATGGGGGAGACCCAGTACTTC. It yields the protein CSARVLRRTGMGETQYF.

The chain uses TRBV6-2 or TRBV6-3 and TRBJ1-5; D remains unclear. CDR1 is MNHEY and CDR2 is SVGEGT in the germline V gene. CDR3 length equals 14 residues. V lost 6 bases and J 2 bases, leaving 11 bases between the germline ends. CDR3 loop: CASRPRTGNQPQHF. For the CDR3, the DNA is TGTGCCAGCAGGCCACGGACGGGCAATCAGCCCCAGCATTTT.

The DNA for the CDR3 is TGTGCCAGCAGCGGTCCTAGCGGGGGGGACAATGAGCAGTACTTC. Amino acid sequence: CASSGPSGGDNEQYF. The V call is TRBV9, the J call TRBJ2-5; 12 bases agree with TRBD2. Trimming at V came to 3 bases and at J to 11 bases, leaving 11 bases not matched to a gene. CDR3 size: 15 residues. In germline, CDR1 is SGDLS, CDR2 YYNGEE.

This chain joins TRBV4-3 and TRBJ1-1; tentatively, D is TRBD1 (5 bases). Trimming pared 1 base from V and 4 bases from J, leaving 7 bases between. CDR1 and CDR2 from the germline V gene are LGHNA and YSLEER. This CDR3 contains 13 residues. The CDR3 sequence is CASSQAGSTEAFF. DNA of the CDR3: TGCGCCAGCAGCCAAGCAGGGTCCACTGAAGCTTTCTTT.

Of note for this clonotype: The germline gene is not matched at one end of the junction; a read error may be the cause. The rearrangement uses TRBV3-1 and TRBJ1-1; D call uncertain. CDR1 and CDR2 from the germline V gene are LGHDT and YNNKEL (reference sequence). CDR3 length: 13 residues. The CDR3 sequence: CAGSQVRNTEAFF. DNA for the CDR3: TGTGCCGGCAGCCAAGTCCGGAACACTGAAGCTTTCTTT.

The table lists this clonotype with a few counts. The genes are TRBV4-3 and TRBJ1-1; D might be TRBD1 (5 bases). The germline V and J ends were trimmed by 0 bases and 5 bases, with 13 bases remaining between them. Germline V gene data show CDR1 as LGHNA and CDR2 as YSLEER. The CDR3 covers 15 residues. The CDR3 sequence is CASSQEAGMRTEAFF. The CDR3 coding sequence is TGCGCCAGCAGCCAAGAGGCAGGGATGAGGACTGAAGCTTTCTTT.

The CDR3 spells CASSQGINQGPQETQYF. The DNA for the CDR3 is TGCGCCAGCAGCCAGGGCATCAATCAGGGTCCCCAAGAGACCCAGTACTTC. V usage is TRBV4-3 and J usage is TRBJ2-5, with a possible D match to TRBD1 (5 bases). V shed 3 bases and J shed 1 base, with 18 bases lying between them. CDR1 and CDR2 (germline): LGHNA, YSLEER. The CDR3 contains 17 residues.

This sequence joins TRBV27 and TRBJ2-1, with a weak D call TRBD1 (5 bases). Germline V lookup: CDR1 MNHEY, CDR2 SMNVEV (reference sequence). CDR3 length equals 14 residues. V was cut by 5 bases and J by 2 bases, with 10 bases left in between. The CDR3 coding sequence is TGTGCCAGCAGTGAACAGGAGCCCTACAATGAGCAGTTCTTC. Its translation: CASSEQEPYNEQFF.

The genes are TRBV10-3 and TRBJ1-1, with D possibly TRBD1 on 6 matching bases. Germline V gene data show CDR1 as ENHRY and CDR2 as SYGVKD. V was shortened by 4 bases and J by 7 bases, with 10 bases between the two germline ends. The length of the CDR3 is 12 residues. The CDR3 region has the DNA TGTGCCATCAGTGCAGGGGTCGGTGAAGCTTTCTTT. Its protein product is CAISAGVGEAFF.

The chain uses TRBV5-1 and TRBJ1-4, with D unresolved. V was shortened by 4 bases and J by 12 bases, with 16 bases between the two germline ends. The CDR3 is made up of 13 amino acids. Germline assignment: CDR1 SGHRS and CDR2 YFSETQ. The CDR3 DNA follows: TGCGCCAGCAGCCTTCCTATGACCGGGGAACTGTTTTTT. Its protein product is CASSLPMTGELFF. The complete variable domain, with remaining parts taken from reference TRBV5-1 and TRBJ1-4, reads KAGVTQTPRYLIKTRGQQVTLSCSPISGHRSVSWYQQTPGQGLQFLFEYFSETQRNKGNFPGRFSGRQFSNSRSEMNVSTLELGDSALYLCASSLPMTGELFFGSGTQLSVL.

The chain uses TRBV14 and TRBJ2-4; 9 bases map to TRBD1. The last part of the DNA fits TRBJ2-7 better; the J call may be wrong. This CDR3 region has 17 residues. Germline V lookup: CDR1 SGHDN, CDR2 FVKESK. The CDR3 loop is CASSQEGQGTIFYEQYF. The CDR3 DNA reads as TGTGCCAGCAGCCAAGAAGGACAGGGGACGATCTTCTACGAGCAGTACTTC.

The CDR3 loop is CSASYSEISYNSPLHF. The CDR3 coding sequence is TGCAGTGCTAGTTACAGCGAAATATCCTATAATTCACCCCTCCACTTT. The gene calls are TRBV20-1 and TRBJ1-6; D is undetermined. The germline V and J ends were trimmed by 3 bases and 1 base, with 13 bases remaining between them. The CDR3 is made up of 16 amino acids. Germline loops: CDR1 DFQATT, CDR2 SNEGSKA (reference sequence).

The sample holds a few counts of this clonotype. The chain links TRBV28 to TRBJ2-1, with 7 bases identical to TRBD2. Germline V gives CDR1 MDHEN, CDR2 SYDVKM. CDR3 length: 13 residues. The J segment lost 10 bases and the V segment lost 5 bases, leaving 8 bases of the junction unmatched. The CDR3 region is CASSKSGGREQFF. The CDR3 DNA reads as TGTGCCAGCAGTAAATCGGGGGGACGGGAGCAGTTCTTC.

This clonotype was found a few times. The chain is built from TRBV9 and TRBJ1-1; D not certain. The CDR3 has 14 residues. V was trimmed by 0 bases and J by 2 bases, leaving 8 bases between them. Germline-derived CDR1 and CDR2 are SGDLS and YYNGEE. The CDR3 coding sequence is TGTGCCAGCAGCGTAGGACAATTCAACACTGAAGCTTTCTTT. Translated: CASSVGQFNTEAFF.

The chain joins TRBV7-9 to TRBJ2-5; 7 bases are shared with TRBD2. Trimming removed 5 bases from V and 11 bases from J; junction bases left unmatched: 20. The CDR3 has 16 amino acids. Germline CDR1 SEHNR, CDR2 FQNEAQ (reference sequence). CDR3 bases: TGTGCCAGCAGCCGGGGGGTAGCGGGCTCCGGAACTGAGCAGTACTTC. As protein: CASSRGVAGSGTEQYF.

The chain combines TRBV7-9 with TRBJ1-4; possibly TRBD1 for D (5 bases). Per germline, CDR1 SEHNR and CDR2 FQNEAQ (reference sequence). This CDR3 has 15 residues. V lost 5 bases and J 6 bases, leaving 16 bases between the germline ends. This CDR3 is CASSQGDRRDEKLFF. The CDR3 DNA reads TGTGCCAGCAGCCAAGGTGACAGAAGGGATGAAAAACTGTTTTTT.

The V and J genes are TRBV7-8 and TRBJ2-1, with TRBD2 matching 7 bases. Germline V CDR1 and CDR2: SGHVS, FQNEAQ. This CDR3 spans 14 amino acids. V was clipped by 2 bases and J by 6 bases; unmatched bases: 4. The CDR3 DNA reads as TGTGCCAGCAGCTTAACTCCTAGCGGCAATGAGCAGTTCTTC. Its protein is CASSLTPSGNEQFF.

This chain joins TRBV2 and TRBJ1-6, with D perhaps TRBD1 (5 bases). The CDR3 loop spans 14 amino acids. Germline CDR1 is SNHLY and CDR2 is FYNNEI. Trimming removed 6 bases at V and 5 bases at J, with 11 bases between. Here the CDR3 reads CASRNRQNNSPLHF. The CDR3, as DNA: TGTGCCAGCAGAAATCGACAGAATAATTCACCCCTCCACTTT.